This T cell receptor beta chain is from a study of T cell responses to AZD1222 COVID-19 vaccine. On the study more broadly: Second doses at about 4 or about 12 weeks were pooled.

Clones were sequenced by immunoSEQ multiplex PCR, and TCRdb holds only the in-frame ones, with some missing. Of 65,000 to 85,000 clones detected, 80% to 90% appear once; the ten largest clones hold less than 15%. The germline gives CDR1 SGHVS, CDR2 FQNEAQ. Germline trimming cut 5 bases from V and 11 bases from J; bases unmatched to any gene: 23. The CDR3 is made up of 17 amino acids. The chain employs TRBV7-8 and TRBJ1-1, with 7 bases identical to TRBD1. Sample: peripheral blood, taken on day 0 of AZD1222 vaccination. The clonotype comes from an adult in good health. The CDR3 protein is CASSDSGQQGEWGLAFF. DNA of the CDR3: TGTGCCAGCAGCGATTCGGGACAGCAAGGCGAATGGGGCTTGGCTTTCTTT.